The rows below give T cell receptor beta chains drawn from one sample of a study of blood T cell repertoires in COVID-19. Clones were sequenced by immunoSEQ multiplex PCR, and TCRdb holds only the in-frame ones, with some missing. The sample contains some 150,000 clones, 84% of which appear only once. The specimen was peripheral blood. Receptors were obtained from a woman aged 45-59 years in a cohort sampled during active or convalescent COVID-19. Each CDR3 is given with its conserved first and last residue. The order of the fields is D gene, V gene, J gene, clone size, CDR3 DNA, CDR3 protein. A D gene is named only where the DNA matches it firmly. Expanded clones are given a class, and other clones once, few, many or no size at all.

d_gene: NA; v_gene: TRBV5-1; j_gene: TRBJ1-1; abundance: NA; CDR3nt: TGCGCCAGCAGCTTGGAGGAGGCCTTGAACACTGAAGCTTTCTTT; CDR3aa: CASSLEEALNTEAFF
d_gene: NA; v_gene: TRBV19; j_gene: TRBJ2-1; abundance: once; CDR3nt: TGTGCCAGTTCACCCGGGGGTATTGAGCAGTTCTTC; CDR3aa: CASSPGGIEQFF
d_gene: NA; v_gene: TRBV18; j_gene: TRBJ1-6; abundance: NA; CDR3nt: TGTGCCAGCTCACGCCCCCAGACACCCCTCCACTTT; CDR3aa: CASSRPQTPLHF
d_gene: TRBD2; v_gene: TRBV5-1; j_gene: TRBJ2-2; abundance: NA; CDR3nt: TGCGCCAGCAGCACCCTGGCGGGGGATAACACCGGGGAGCTGTTTTTT; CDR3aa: CASSTLAGDNTGELFF
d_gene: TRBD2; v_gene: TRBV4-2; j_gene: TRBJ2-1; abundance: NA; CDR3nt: TGTGCCAGCAGCCAAGATTTGAGCGGGGTCTCGGATGAGCAGTTCTTC; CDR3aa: CASSQDLSGVSDEQFF
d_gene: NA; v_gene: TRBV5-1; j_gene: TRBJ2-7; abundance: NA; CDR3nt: TGCGCCAGCAGCCCTGGCTGGCAGTCACACGAGCAGTACTTC; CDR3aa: CASSPGWQSHEQYF
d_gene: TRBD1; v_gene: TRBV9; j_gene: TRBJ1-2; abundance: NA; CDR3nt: TGTGCCAGCAGCACTCGACAGGGGGCGATGCGGGGCTACACCTTC; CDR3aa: CASSTRQGAMRGYTF
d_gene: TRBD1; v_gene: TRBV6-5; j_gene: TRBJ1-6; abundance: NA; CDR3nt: TGTGCCAGCAGTTCCTCTTGGGACAGTAATTCACCCCTCCACTTT; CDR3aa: CASSSSWDSNSPLHF
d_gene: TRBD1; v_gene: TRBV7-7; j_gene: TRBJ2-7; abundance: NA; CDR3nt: TGTGCTAGCAGCGTCGACAGGGGGCATGAGCAGTACTTC; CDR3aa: CASSVDRGHEQYF
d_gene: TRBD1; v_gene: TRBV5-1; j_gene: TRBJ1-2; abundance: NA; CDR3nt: TGCGCCAGCAGCGGAGGGACAGCAAGACTTACTAACTATGGCTACACCTTC; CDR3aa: CASSGGTARLTNYGYTF
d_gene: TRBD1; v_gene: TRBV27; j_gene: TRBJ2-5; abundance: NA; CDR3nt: TGTGCCAGCAGGTCCGACGCACAGGGGCTCCAAGAGACCCAGTACTTC; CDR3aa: CASRSDAQGLQETQYF
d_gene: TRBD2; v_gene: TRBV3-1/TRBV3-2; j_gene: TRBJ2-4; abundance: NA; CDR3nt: TGTGCCAGCAGCCAAGGCAGCGGGGGATCTGCCAAAAACATTCAGTACTTC; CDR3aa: CASSQGSGGSAKNIQYF
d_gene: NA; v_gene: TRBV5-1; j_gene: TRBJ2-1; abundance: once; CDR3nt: TGCGCCAGCAGCTTGTGGAACAGGGCGACCGAGGGTGAGCAGTTCTTC; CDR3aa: CASSLWNRATEGEQFF
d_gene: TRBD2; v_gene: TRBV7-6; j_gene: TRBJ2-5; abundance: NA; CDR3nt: TGTGCCAGCAGCCTCGGACTAGCGGGGGGCCAAGAGACCCAGTACTTC; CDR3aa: CASSLGLAGGQETQYF
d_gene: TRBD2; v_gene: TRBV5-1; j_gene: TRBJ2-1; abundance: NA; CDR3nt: TGCGCCAGCAGCTTGGTAGCGGGGGCCCATATGGAGCAGTTCTTC; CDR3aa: CASSLVAGAHMEQFF
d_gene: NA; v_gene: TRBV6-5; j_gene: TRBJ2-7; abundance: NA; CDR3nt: TGTGCCAGCAGTTACACGACTGAGTCCTACGAGCAGTACTTC; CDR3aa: CASSYTTESYEQYF
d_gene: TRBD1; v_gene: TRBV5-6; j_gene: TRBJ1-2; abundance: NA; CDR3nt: TGTGCCAGCAGCTTGGGACAGGGATTCTATGGCTACACCTTC; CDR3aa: CASSLGQGFYGYTF
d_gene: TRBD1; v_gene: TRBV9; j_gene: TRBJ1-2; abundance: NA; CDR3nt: TGTGCCAGCAGCAGACAGGGGGCTGGCTACACCTTC; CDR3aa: CASSRQGAGYTF
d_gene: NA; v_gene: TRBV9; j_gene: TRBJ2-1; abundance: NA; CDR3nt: TGTGCCAGCAGCGTAGACCGTAGCTCCTACAATGAGCAGTTCTTC; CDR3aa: CASSVDRSSYNEQFF
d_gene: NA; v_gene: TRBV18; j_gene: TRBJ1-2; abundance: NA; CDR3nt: TGTGCCAGCTCACCACCGACAGTTAACTATGGCTACACCTTC; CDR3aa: CASSPPTVNYGYTF
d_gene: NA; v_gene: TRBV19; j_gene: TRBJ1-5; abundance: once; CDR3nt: TGTGCCAGTAGTAAATCAGGGGGCAATCAGCCCCAGCATTTT; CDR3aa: CASSKSGGNQPQHF
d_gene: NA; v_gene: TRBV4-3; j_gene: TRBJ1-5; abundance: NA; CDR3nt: TGCGCCAGCAGCCAAGTAACGGGGAAAGGTCAGCCCCAGCATTTT; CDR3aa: CASSQVTGKGQPQHF
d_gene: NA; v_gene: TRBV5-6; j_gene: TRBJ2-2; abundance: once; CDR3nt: TGTGCCAGCAGCTTATGGAGCGGGGAGCTGTTTTTT; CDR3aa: CASSLWSGELFF
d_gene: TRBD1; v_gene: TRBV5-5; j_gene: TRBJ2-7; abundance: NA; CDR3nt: TGTGCCAGCAGCCTGGGACAGAGCTACGAGCAGTACTTC; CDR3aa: CASSLGQSYEQYF
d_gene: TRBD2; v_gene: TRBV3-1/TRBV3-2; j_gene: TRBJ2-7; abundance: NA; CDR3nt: TGTGCCAGCAGCCCCCCGGGAGGGTACGAGCAGTACTTC; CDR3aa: CASSPPGGYEQYF
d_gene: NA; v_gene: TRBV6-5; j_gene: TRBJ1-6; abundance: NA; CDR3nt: TGTGCCACCTTTCCCAGGGACTCTGGTAATTCACCCCTCCACTTT; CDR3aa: CATFPRDSGNSPLHF
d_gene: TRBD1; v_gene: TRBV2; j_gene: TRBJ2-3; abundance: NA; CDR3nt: TGTGCCAGCAGCGTCCCGGGACAGGGTGGAATGGCAGATACGCAGTATTTT; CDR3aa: CASSVPGQGGMADTQYF
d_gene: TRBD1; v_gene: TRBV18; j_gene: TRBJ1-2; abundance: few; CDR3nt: TGTGCCAGCTCAGACAGGGACCCCAGGCAGAATGGCTACACCTTC; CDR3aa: CASSDRDPRQNGYTF
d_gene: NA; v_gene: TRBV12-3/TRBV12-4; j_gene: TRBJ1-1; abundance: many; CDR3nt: TGTGCCAGCAGTTTGCGGGACACTGAAGCTTTCTTT; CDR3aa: CASSLRDTEAFF
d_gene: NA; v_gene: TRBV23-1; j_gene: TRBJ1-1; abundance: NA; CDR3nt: TGCGCCAGCAGTCCCCGCGGGGGAACTGAAGCTTTCTTT; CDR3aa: CASSPRGGTEAFF
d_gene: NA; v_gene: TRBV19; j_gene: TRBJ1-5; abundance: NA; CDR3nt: TGTGCCAGTAGTACGAACCTAGGGGGACAGCCCCAGCATTTT; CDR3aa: CASSTNLGGQPQHF
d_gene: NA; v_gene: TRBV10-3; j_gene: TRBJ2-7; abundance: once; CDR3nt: TGTGCCAGCGGCACTTCCTACGAGCAGTACTTC; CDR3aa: CASGTSYEQYF
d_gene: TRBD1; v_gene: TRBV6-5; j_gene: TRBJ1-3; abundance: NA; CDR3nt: TGTGCCAGCAGTTTGGGACAGTATGACGGAAACACCATATATTTT; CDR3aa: CASSLGQYDGNTIYF
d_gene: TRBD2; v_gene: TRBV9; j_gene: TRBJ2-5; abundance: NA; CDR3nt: TGTGCCAGCAGCCGTACGGGGGGAGGGGAGACCCAGTACTTC; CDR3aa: CASSRTGGGETQYF
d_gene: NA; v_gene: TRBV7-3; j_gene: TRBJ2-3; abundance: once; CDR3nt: TGTGCCAGCAGCCAGGCTTGGGGGGAGAGCACAGATACGCAGTATTTT; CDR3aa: CASSQAWGESTDTQYF
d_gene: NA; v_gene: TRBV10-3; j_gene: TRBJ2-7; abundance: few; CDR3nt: TGTGCCATCAGAGAAAACAGCGGCGAGCAGTACTTC; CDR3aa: CAIRENSGEQYF
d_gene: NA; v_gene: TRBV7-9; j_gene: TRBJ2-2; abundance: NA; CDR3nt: TGTGCCAGCAGCTTACAGGGGTCGAACACCGGGGAGCTGTTTTTT; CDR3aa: CASSLQGSNTGELFF